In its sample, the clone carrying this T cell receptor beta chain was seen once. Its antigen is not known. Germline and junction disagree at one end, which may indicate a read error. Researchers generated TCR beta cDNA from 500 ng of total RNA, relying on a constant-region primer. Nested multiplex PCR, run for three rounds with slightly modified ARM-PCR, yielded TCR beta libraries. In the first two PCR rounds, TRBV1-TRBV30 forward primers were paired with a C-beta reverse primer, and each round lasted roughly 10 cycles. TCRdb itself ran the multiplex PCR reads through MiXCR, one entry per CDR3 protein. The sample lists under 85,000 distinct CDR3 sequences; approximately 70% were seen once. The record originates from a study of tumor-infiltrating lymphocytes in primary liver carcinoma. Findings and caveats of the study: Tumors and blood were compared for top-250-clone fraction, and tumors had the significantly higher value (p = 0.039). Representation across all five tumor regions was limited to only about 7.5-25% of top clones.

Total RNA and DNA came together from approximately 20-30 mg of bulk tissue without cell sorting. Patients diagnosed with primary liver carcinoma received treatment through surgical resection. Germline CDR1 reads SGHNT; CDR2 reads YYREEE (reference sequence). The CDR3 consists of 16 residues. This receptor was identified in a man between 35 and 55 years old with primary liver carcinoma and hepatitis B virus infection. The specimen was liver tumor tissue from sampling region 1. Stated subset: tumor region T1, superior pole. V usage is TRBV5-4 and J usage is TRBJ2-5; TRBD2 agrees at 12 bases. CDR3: CASSSTTSGSGETHYF. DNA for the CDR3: TGTGCCAGCAGCTCTACGACTAGCGGGAGTGGAGAAACCCACTACTTC.